Listed below are T cell receptor beta chains from one sample, sequenced in a study of T cell clonotyping in hematopoietic cell transplantation. The protocol was immunoSEQ multiplex PCR, while the TCRdb copy is restricted to in-frame clones and leaves out a portion. Altogether around 26,000 clones are present, 82% being singletons, with the ten largest covering over 1.5%. Sequencing used peripheral blood mononuclear cells, obtained before stem cell transplant. The origin of the receptors is a man in his forties with acute myeloid leukemia. Some clones in this sample may be carry-over from other donors' samples. CDR3s include the opening cysteine and the closing phenylalanine or tryptophan. The D gene is left open where the match is weak. The size of a clone is reported for some rows only, either as once, few or many, or as a class for expanded clones.

J gene,clone size,D gene,V gene,CDR3 DNA,CDR3 protein
TRBJ2-2,.,.,TRBV11-2,TGTGCCAGCCGGGGGCTAGCATTTGGCGGGGAGCTGTTTTTT,CASRGLAFGGELFF
TRBJ1-6,.,TRBD1,TRBV19,TGTGCCAGTAGTAGTGGGACAGGGGTGAATTCACCCCTCCACTTT,CASSSGTGVNSPLHF
TRBJ2-7,once,.,TRBV25-1,TGTGCCAGCAGGACCGGCGCCTACGAGCAGTACTTC,CASRTGAYEQYF
TRBJ1-4,.,.,TRBV4-2,TGTGCCAGCAGCCAAGCCGCAGGGACGAATGAAAAACTGTTTTTT,CASSQAAGTNEKLFF
TRBJ1-6,.,TRBD1,TRBV7-9,TGTGCCAGCAGCTTTGGGCAGGGGGGCTCACCCCTCCACTTT,CASSFGQGGSPLHF
TRBJ1-5,few,.,TRBV7-9,TGTGCCAGCAGCTTAGCCAGTCTCAATCAGCCCCAGCATTTT,CASSLASLNQPQHF
TRBJ2-2,once,TRBD2,TRBV7-8,TGTGCCAGCAGCCAACGACTAGCGGGGAACACCGGGGAGCTGTTTTTT,CASSQRLAGNTGELFF
TRBJ1-6,.,TRBD1,TRBV5-6,TGTGCCAGCAGCCCCCGCGCGACAGGGTTTGCTTCACCCCTCCACTTT,CASSPRATGFASPLHF
TRBJ2-2,.,.,TRBV4-3,TGCGCCAGCAGCCCGCAGAGGACCGGGGAGCTGTTTTTT,CASSPQRTGELFF
TRBJ1-3,few,TRBD1,TRBV6-5,TGTGCCAGCAGGGGACAGAGCTCTGGAAACACCATATATTTT,CASRGQSSGNTIYF
TRBJ1-2,few,.,TRBV18,TGTGCCAGCTCACCCGACGTAACCTATGGCTACACCTTC,CASSPDVTYGYTF
TRBJ2-7,.,.,TRBV29-1,TGCAGCGTTGGGAGCAGGGGAAATCACGAGCAGTACTTC,CSVGSRGNHEQYF
TRBJ2-2,.,.,TRBV9,TGTGCCAGCAGCCCCAGTTTAGGGTGGGCCGGGGAGCTGTTTTTT,CASSPSLGWAGELFF
TRBJ2-7,.,.,TRBV9,TGTGCCAGCAGCCCCGGGGCACACGAGCAGTACTTC,CASSPGAHEQYF
TRBJ1-6,.,.,TRBV9,TGTGCCAGCAGCGTAGGCAGCTCTAATAATTCACCCCTCCACTTT,CASSVGSSNNSPLHF
TRBJ2-5,once,.,TRBV28,TGTGCCAGCAGTTCGGCAGGGTTTCTTGAGACCCAGTACTTC,CASSSAGFLETQYF
TRBJ2-5,.,.,TRBV6-5,TGTGCCAGCACCCCCGGAAAGGGGGCCCAGTACTTC,CASTPGKGAQYF
TRBJ1-5,.,.,TRBV18,TGTGCCAGCTCCCAAGATGGGTATCAGCCCCAGCATTTT,CASSQDGYQPQHF
TRBJ2-2,once,.,TRBV7-9,TGTGCCAGCAGCTTACCCCCTCACACCGGGGAGCTGTTTTTT,CASSLPPHTGELFF
TRBJ2-7,.,.,TRBV30,TGTGCCTGGAACAGGGAATGGTACGAGCAGTACTTC,CAWNREWYEQYF
TRBJ1-6,.,.,TRBV4-3,TGCGCCAGCAGCCAGGACTCCGGGACTGGTTCACCCCTCCACTTT,CASSQDSGTGSPLHF
TRBJ2-3,.,TRBD2,TRBV9,TGTGCCAGCAGCGTAGCCTCTAGCGGATACACAGATACGCAGTATTTT,CASSVASSGYTDTQYF
TRBJ1-2,.,.,TRBV6-5,TGTGCCAGCAGGCCGGACGCTACTGTGTATGGCTACACCTTC,CASRPDATVYGYTF
TRBJ2-2,once,.,TRBV7-7,TGTGCTAGCAGCTTAGCCGGGCCGAGCACCGGGGAGCTGTTTTTT,CASSLAGPSTGELFF
TRBJ2-5,.,.,TRBV7-2,TGTGCCAGCACCCTGAACGGACAGGCGGGACCGGAGACCCAGTACTTC,CASTLNGQAGPETQYF
TRBJ1-5,.,.,TRBV19,TGTGCCAGTGGTGGATATATCAATCAGCCCCAGCATTTT,CASGGYINQPQHF
TRBJ2-3,.,.,TRBV5-6,TGTGCCAGCAGCTTGGTTATATGGGGCACAGATACGCAGTATTTT,CASSLVIWGTDTQYF
TRBJ1-1,few,.,TRBV28,TGTGCCACCTTGCAGGCCGGGGCGAACACTGAAGCTTTCTTT,CATLQAGANTEAFF
TRBJ1-5,once,.,TRBV28,TGTGCCAGCAGTTTAATGGCAGGGGATCAGCCCCAGCATTTT,CASSLMAGDQPQHF
TRBJ1-5,once,.,TRBV28,TGTGCCAGCAGTCCTCGGGGAAACTTGGGCAATCAGCCCCAGCATTTT,CASSPRGNLGNQPQHF
TRBJ2-1,few,TRBD1,TRBV11-3,TGTGCCAGCAGCCTACTCGGGACAGGGGCCTACAATGAGCAGTTCTTC,CASSLLGTGAYNEQFF
TRBJ1-5,.,.,TRBV7-9,TGTGCCAGCAGCCGTACAGGGTATCAGCCCCAGCATTTT,CASSRTGYQPQHF
TRBJ1-2,.,.,TRBV11-3,TGTGCCAGCAGCCCGACGAAGGGGACCGATGGCTACACCTTC,CASSPTKGTDGYTF
TRBJ2-7,.,.,TRBV5-6,TGTGCCAGCAGCTTAACGACAGTTCCTTACGAGCAGTACTTC,CASSLTTVPYEQYF
TRBJ2-7,.,TRBD2,TRBV11-3,TGTGCCAGCAGCTTCACTAGCGGGACCCCCTACGAGCAGTACTTC,CASSFTSGTPYEQYF
TRBJ2-1,.,.,TRBV6-5,TGTGCCAGCAGTCTGGGTCCTTTCTCCTACAATGAGCAGTTCTTC,CASSLGPFSYNEQFF
TRBJ2-3,.,.,TRBV4-3,TGCGCCAGCAGCCAAGATGGGGGGACAGATACGCAGTATTTT,CASSQDGGTDTQYF
TRBJ1-2,.,.,TRBV28,TGTGCCAGCAGTCCGCCGAGGGGCCTCTATGGCTACACCTTC,CASSPPRGLYGYTF
TRBJ1-6,.,.,TRBV2,TGTGCCAGCAGTGATCAGAGAGCTAATTCACCCCTCCACTTT,CASSDQRANSPLHF
TRBJ1-2,.,.,TRBV7-9,TGTGCCAGCAGCCCCGCACGTGACTATGGCTACACCTTC,CASSPARDYGYTF
TRBJ2-1,.,TRBD1,TRBV4-2,TGTGCCAGCAGCCCCGCCGGGACAGGGGACCATGAGCAGTTCTTC,CASSPAGTGDHEQFF
TRBJ2-7,.,TRBD1,TRBV2,TGTGCCAGCTCCGGGACAGAAACCTACGAGCAGTACTTC,CASSGTETYEQYF
TRBJ1-1,.,.,TRBV6-1,TGTGCCAGCAGTGATGTCCCGAACACTGAAGCTTTCTTT,CASSDVPNTEAFF
TRBJ1-5,.,.,TRBV19,TGTGCCAGTAGTATAGAACAGCTTAGCAATCAGCCCCAGCATTTT,CASSIEQLSNQPQHF
TRBJ2-2,.,.,TRBV4-1,TGCGCCAGCAGCCCCTACGGGCAGTCCCCCACCGGGGAGCTGTTTTTT,CASSPYGQSPTGELFF
TRBJ2-1,.,.,TRBV11-2,TGTGCCAGCAGCTTATCCCCACGATTGGGCCATGAGCAGTTCTTC,CASSLSPRLGHEQFF
TRBJ2-1,.,.,TRBV11-2,TGTGCCAGCAGCCGTCGCCCCGAGCAGTTCTTC,CASSRRPEQFF
TRBJ2-7,once,.,TRBV6-5,TGTGCCAGCAGTTACTCCGGGACTGGGCAGTACTTC,CASSYSGTGQYF
TRBJ2-1,.,TRBD2,TRBV27,TGTGCCAGCAGTTCATATTCTGGGACTAGCGGAAATGAGCAGTTCTTC,CASSSYSGTSGNEQFF
TRBJ1-3,.,.,TRBV4-2,TGTGCCAGCAGAGAAACAGGGAGCTCTGGAAACACCATATATTTT,CASRETGSSGNTIYF
TRBJ2-7,once,.,TRBV30,TGTGCCTGGAGGGTCGCACAGGGAGCCTACGAGCAGTACTTC,CAWRVAQGAYEQYF
TRBJ1-2,.,.,TRBV6-5,TGTGCCAGCAGTTACTCAGGCAGGGGATCGCAAGGCTACACCTTC,CASSYSGRGSQGYTF
TRBJ2-5,.,TRBD2,TRBV27,TGTGCCAGCAGTTCCCCTAGCGGGGGGGCCATAGAGACCCAGTACTTC,CASSSPSGGAIETQYF
TRBJ2-5,.,.,TRBV11-3,TGTGCCAGCAGCACGATGCGGGAGACCCAGTACTTC,CASSTMRETQYF
TRBJ1-2,.,.,TRBV4-1,TGCGCCAGCAGCCAAATTGACAGGATTAACTATGGCTACACCTTC,CASSQIDRINYGYTF
TRBJ1-2,.,TRBD1,TRBV10-3,TGTGCCATCAGTGAAGACAGGGCGGGCTACACCTTC,CAISEDRAGYTF
TRBJ2-1,.,.,TRBV7-8,TGTGCCAACCTGGACGGTAACAATGAGCAGTTCTTC,CANLDGNNEQFF
TRBJ1-2,.,.,TRBV4-3,TGCGCCAGCAGCCCCTTTACGGGTGGGCGATATGGCTACACCTTC,CASSPFTGGRYGYTF
TRBJ1-6,.,.,TRBV7-2,TGTGCCAGCAGCTTAGGAGGGTTTAATTCACCCCTCCACTTT,CASSLGGFNSPLHF